This T cell receptor beta chain was recovered during a study of beta chain features in type 1 diabetes. Expressed TCRB transcripts were sequenced because the isolated RNA had all been reverse transcribed beforehand. Using immunoSEQ multiplex PCR, the repertoire was profiled, and TCRdb retains in-frame clones only, with some absent. The sample contains about 180,000 clones, less than 15% of which appear only once. Trimming cost V 8 bases and J 4 bases, with 17 bases left between them. The CDR3 is 15 residues long. Germline V gene data show CDR1 as SGHVS and CDR2 as FQNEAQ. This chain links TRBV7-8 with TRBJ2-2; D gene unclear. The TCR sequence derives from a woman aged 18-29 years in good health. Sequenced input: central memory CD4+ T cells from blood. The chain's CDR3 is CASLSARFVTGELFF. DNA for the CDR3: TGTGCCAGCCTATCCGCGCGATTCGTCACCGGGGAGCTGTTTTTT.